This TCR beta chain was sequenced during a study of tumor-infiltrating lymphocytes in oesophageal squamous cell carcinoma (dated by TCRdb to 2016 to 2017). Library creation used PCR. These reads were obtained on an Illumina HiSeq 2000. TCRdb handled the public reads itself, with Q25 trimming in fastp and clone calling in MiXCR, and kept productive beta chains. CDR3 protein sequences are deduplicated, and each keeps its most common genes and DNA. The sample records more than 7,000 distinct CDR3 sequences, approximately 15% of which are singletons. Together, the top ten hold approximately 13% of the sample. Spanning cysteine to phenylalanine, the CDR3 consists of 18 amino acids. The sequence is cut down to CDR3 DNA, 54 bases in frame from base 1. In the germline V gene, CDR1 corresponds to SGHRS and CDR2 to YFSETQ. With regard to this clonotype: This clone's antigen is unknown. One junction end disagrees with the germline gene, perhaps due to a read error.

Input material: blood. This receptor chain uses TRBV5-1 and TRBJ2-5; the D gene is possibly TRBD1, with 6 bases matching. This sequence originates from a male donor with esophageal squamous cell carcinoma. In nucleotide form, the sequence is TGCGCCAGCAGCTTGACTGATACCGGGACACCCAATAATTCACCCCTCCACTTC. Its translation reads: CASSLTDTGTPNNSPLHF.